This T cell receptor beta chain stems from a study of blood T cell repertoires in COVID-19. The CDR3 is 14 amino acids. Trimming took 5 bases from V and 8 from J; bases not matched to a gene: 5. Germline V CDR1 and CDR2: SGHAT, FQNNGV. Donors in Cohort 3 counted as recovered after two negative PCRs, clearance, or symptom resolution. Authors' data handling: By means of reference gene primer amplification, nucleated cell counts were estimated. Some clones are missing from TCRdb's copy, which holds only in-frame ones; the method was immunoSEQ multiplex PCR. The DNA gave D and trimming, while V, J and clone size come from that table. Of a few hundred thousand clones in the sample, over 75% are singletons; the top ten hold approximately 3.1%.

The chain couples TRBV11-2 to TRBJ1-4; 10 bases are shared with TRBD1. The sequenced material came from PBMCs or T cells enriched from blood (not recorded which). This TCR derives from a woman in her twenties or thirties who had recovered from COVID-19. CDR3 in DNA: TGTGCCAGCAGCCCGACAGGGGGCCGAGAAAAACTGTTTTTT. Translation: CASSPTGGREKLFF.